This T cell receptor beta chain was recovered during a study of a mutant IDH1 vaccine in newly diagnosed glioma. Study overall: Patients' prior therapy spanned radiotherapy, temozolomide, or both; most underwent both.

Broader study findings: There seemed to be no relation between pseudoprogression and changes in top peripheral T cell clonotypes.

The CDR3 is 15 residues long. CDR1 and CDR2 (germline): LGHNA, YSLEER. Trimming removed 0 bases at V and 3 bases at J, with 8 bases between. Some clones are missing from TCRdb's copy, which holds only in-frame ones; the method was immunoSEQ multiplex PCR. The sample lists about 60,000 clones; around 80% were seen once. Described time point: week 11, during vaccination. Vaccination comprised doses that each held 300 ug of mutant IDH1 20-mer peptide, plus topical imiquimod. On this clone: Its antigen remains unknown.

The sample in question was PBMCs, obtained from a glioma patient whose treatment included an IDH1 peptide vaccine. This TCR derives from a man under 40 with glioma. The chain couples TRBV4-3 to TRBJ1-4; D is ambiguous. CDR3 in amino acids: CASSQDGKANEKLFF. In DNA, the CDR3 is TGCGCCAGCAGCCAAGATGGGAAGGCTAATGAAAAACTGTTTTTT.